This is a list of T cell receptor beta chains from one sample in a study of blood T cells in healthy people across ages. TCRdb re-called the 5' RACE reads through MiXCR, storing one row per CDR3 protein. The repertoire holds about 1.1 million distinct CDR3 sequences, with 35% to 40% as singletons. The specimen sequenced was blood. The source of these receptors is a young man in good health. The CDR3 runs from the conserved cysteine through the conserved F or W. The D gene is left open where the match is weak. The size field is filled for only some rows; it gives once, few, many or a size class.

TRBJ2-5,TRBD2,-,TRBV5-1,TGCGCCAGCAGCGTGACAGGACTAGCCGACCTACAAGAGACCCAGTACTTC,CASSVTGLADLQETQYF
TRBJ2-1,-,-,TRBV7-6,TGTGCCAGCAGCCGTTCCGCCTACAATGAGCAGTTCTTC,CASSRSAYNEQFF
TRBJ1-2,-,few,TRBV7-2,TGTGCCAGCAGCTTAGAACCAGGGAAAGGCTACACCTTC,CASSLEPGKGYTF
TRBJ1-1,TRBD1,-,TRBV20-1,TGCAGTGCTAGGGGTCCGGGACAGGAGAACACTGAAGCTTTCTTT,CSARGPGQENTEAFF
TRBJ1-2,-,-,TRBV20-1,TGCAGTGCCGCGGGGGGTTCCTATGGCTACACCTTC,CSAAGGSYGYTF
TRBJ2-1,TRBD2,few,TRBV20-1,TGCAGTGCTAGAGGTGGCGGGGGAGCCAATGAGCGGTTCTTC,CSARGGGGANERFF
TRBJ2-7,-,few,TRBV20-1,TGCAGTGCTAGAGATTCGGAAAACTCCTACGAGCAGTACTTC,CSARDSENSYEQYF
TRBJ2-7,-,few,TRBV6-5,TGTGCCAGCAGTTACTCGATAGGGCAGCGACGCGAGCAGTACTTC,CASSYSIGQRREQYF
TRBJ1-3,-,once,TRBV14,TGTGCCAGCAGCCAAGTCGGAGGAAACACCATATATTTT,CASSQVGGNTIYF
TRBJ2-6,-,few,TRBV27,TGTGCCAGCAGTTTATGGAGCTCTGGGGCCAACGTCCTGACTTTC,CASSLWSSGANVLTF
TRBJ2-1,-,-,TRBV7-9,TGTGCCAGCAGCTTACCAGGGGCCAATGAGCAGTTCTTC,CASSLPGANEQFF
TRBJ2-5,TRBD1,few,TRBV10-3,TGTGCCATCAGTGGGGGACAGGGGATGGAAGAGACCCAGTACTTC,CAISGGQGMEETQYF
TRBJ1-2,-,-,TRBV7-2,TGTGCCAGCAGCCCCCGGACCGTTGCCTACACCTTC,CASSPRTVAYTF
TRBJ2-7,TRBD2,-,TRBV7-2,TGTGCCAGCAGCTTAGTTAGCGGGGGTCGCCCCTACGAGCAGTACTTC,CASSLVSGGRPYEQYF
TRBJ2-5,-,-,TRBV20-1,TGCAGTGCTAGAGCGGCAGGGAGCGAGACCCAGTACTTC,CSARAAGSETQYF
TRBJ1-4,TRBD1,-,TRBV15,TGTGCCACCAGCAGGATGACAGGGGTCACTGAAAAACTGTTTTTT,CATSRMTGVTEKLFF
TRBJ2-3,-,few,TRBV9,TGTGCCAGCAGCGTAGGTCTTGGAGGGTCTGCCCCAGATACGCAGTATTTT,CASSVGLGGSAPDTQYF
TRBJ1-1,-,-,TRBV6-4,TGTGCCAGCAGTTCCCAAGGATTGGGTCGGACTGAAGCTTTCTTT,CASSSQGLGRTEAFF
TRBJ2-3,-,few,TRBV13,TGTGCCAGCAGCTTAGGCGAAGGGAGCACCACAGATACGCAGTATTTT,CASSLGEGSTTDTQYF
TRBJ1-2,-,few,TRBV12-3/TRBV12-4,TGTGCCAGCACCCCCGTCCCCGAGTTCAGGGACACTATTACGCCTGAGGGCTACACCTTC,CASTPVPEFRDTITPEGYTF
TRBJ2-1,-,-,TRBV2,TGTGCCAGCACCAGAACAGGGCAAGCTCCCTACAATGAGCAGTTCTTC,CASTRTGQAPYNEQFF
TRBJ2-5,-,-,TRBV2,TGTGCCAGCAGTGAATTGCAGGCTACCCAAGAGACCCAGTACTTC,CASSELQATQETQYF
TRBJ2-1,TRBD2,-,TRBV4-3,TGCGCCAGCAGCCAAGACAAACGGGGGGACTACAATGAGCAGTTCTTC,CASSQDKRGDYNEQFF
TRBJ1-3,TRBD1,-,TRBV9,TGTGCCAGCAGCGTGGGACAGGGACACTCTGGAAACACCATATATTTT,CASSVGQGHSGNTIYF
TRBJ1-4,-,few,TRBV6-6,TGTGCCAGCAGTTACTGGGGGCGTGAGGAAAAACTGTTTTTT,CASSYWGREEKLFF